This T cell receptor beta chain came from a study of post-analysis software for immune sequencing data. As concerns this clonotype: Its antigen is undetermined.

Prepared libraries of TCR beta cDNA carried unique molecular identifiers. TCRdb re-analysed the PCR reads in MiXCR, keeping a single row per CDR3 protein. The profile shows around 500,000 distinct CDR3 sequences, under 40% of them singletons. Points from the study as a whole: Relative to controls, patients had about five TRBV segments at higher frequency, with TRBV5-6, TRBV5-1 and TRBV20-1 among these.

The CDR3 covers 13 residues. Germline CDR1 DFQATT, CDR2 SNEGSKA (reference sequence). Germline trimming cut 0 bases from V and 10 bases from J; bases unmatched to any gene: 3. The source of this sequence is a girl between 2 and 17 years old with multiple sclerosis. V and J are TRBV20-1 and TRBJ1-4; 9 bases map to TRBD1. Sequenced input: blood. The CDR3 coding sequence is TGCAGTGCTAGAGAGAGGACAGGGGTAAAACTGTTTTTT. Translated: CSARERTGVKLFF.